Listed here are 5 T cell receptor beta chains from one sample, sequenced in a study of a mutant IDH1 vaccine in newly diagnosed glioma. These TCRs are of unknown antigen specificity. The time point: week 23, last vaccination. The vaccine gave 300 ug of a 20-mer mutant IDH1 peptide subcutaneously per dose. Assay used: immunoSEQ multiplex PCR; TCRdb lists only in-frame clones, some missing. The data hold around 56,000 clones, with roughly 81% observed a single time. The material was PBMCs, obtained from a glioma patient whose treatment included an IDH1 peptide vaccine. All receptors derive from a woman between 35 and 50 years old with glioma. Some clones in this sample may be carry-over from other donors' samples.

The chain links TRBV7-2 to TRBJ1-1; no firm D call. In germline, CDR1 is SGHTA, CDR2 FQGNSA. Trimming stripped 3 bases from V and 0 bases from J, with 11 bases between. This CDR3 has 15 amino acids. Here the CDR3 reads CASSFQINLNTEAFF. The CDR3 DNA sequence: TGTGCCAGCAGCTTCCAAATCAACTTGAACACTGAAGCTTTCTTT.

CDR3 nucleotide sequence: TGTGCCAGCGGTGGGAACACTGAAGCTTTCTTT. It is translated as CASGGNTEAFF. V usage is TRBV9 and J usage is TRBJ1-1; D is uncertain. CDR1 is SGDLS and CDR2 is YYNGEE in the germline V gene. The CDR3 covers 11 residues. Trimming cost V 7 bases and J 1 base, with 5 bases left between them.

Here the CDR3 reads CASSYFPGQGAVDGYTF. CDR3 DNA sequence: TGTGCCAGTAGTTATTTCCCGGGACAGGGGGCGGTGGATGGCTACACCTTC. The chain links TRBV19 to TRBJ1-2; TRBD1 matches 12 bases. CDR3 length equals 17 residues. CDR1 and CDR2 from the germline V gene are LNHDA and SQIVND (reference sequence). V was pared by 5 bases and J by 6 bases, with 13 bases of the junction left unmatched. Supplemented by reference TRBV19 and TRBJ1-2, the full variable domain reads DGGITQSPKYLFRKEGQNVTLSCEQNLNHDAMYWYRQDPGQGLRLIYYSQIVNDFQKGDIAEGYSVSREKKESFPLTVTSAQKNPTAFYLCASSYFPGQGAVDGYTFGSGTRLTVV.

The J gene is TRBJ2-7, the V gene TRBV5-6; tentative D call: TRBD2 (5 bases). The ends were cut back, 3 bases at V and 3 bases at J, with 13 bases in the middle. The CDR3 totals 14 residues. The germline V gene encodes CDR1 SGHDT and CDR2 YYEEEE. The CDR3 region has the DNA TGTGCCAGCAGCTCCGGACTGGGGAACTACGAGCAGTACTTC. Translating gives CASSSGLGNYEQYF. The complete variable domain, with remaining parts taken from reference TRBV5-6 and TRBJ2-7, reads DAGVTQSPTHLIKTRGQQVTLRCSPKSGHDTVSWYQQALGQGPQFIFQYYEEEERQRGNFPDRFSGHQFPNYSSELNVNALLLGDSALYLCASSSGLGNYEQYFGPGTRLTVT.

The CDR3 coding sequence is TGTGCCGTCGCGGGCGGGCAGGAAGTTTGGTATGGCTACACCTTC. Translating it yields CAVAGGQEVWYGYTF. The V call is TRBV6-5, the J call TRBJ1-2; the D is unclear. The ends were cut back, 11 bases at V and 5 bases at J, with 24 bases in the middle. CDR3 length: 15 residues. CDR1 is MNHEY, CDR2 SVGAGI, per germline.